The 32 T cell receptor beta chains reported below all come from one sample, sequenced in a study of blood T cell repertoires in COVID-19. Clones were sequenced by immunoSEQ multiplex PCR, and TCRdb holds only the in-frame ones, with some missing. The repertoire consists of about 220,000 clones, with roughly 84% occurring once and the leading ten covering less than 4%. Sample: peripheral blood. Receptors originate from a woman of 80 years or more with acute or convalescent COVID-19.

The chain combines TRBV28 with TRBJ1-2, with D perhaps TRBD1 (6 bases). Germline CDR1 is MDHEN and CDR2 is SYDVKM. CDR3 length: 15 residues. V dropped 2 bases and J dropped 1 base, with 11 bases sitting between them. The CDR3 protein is CASSLPGQFNYGYTF. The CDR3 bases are TGTGCCAGCAGTTTACCAGGACAGTTTAACTATGGCTACACCTTC.

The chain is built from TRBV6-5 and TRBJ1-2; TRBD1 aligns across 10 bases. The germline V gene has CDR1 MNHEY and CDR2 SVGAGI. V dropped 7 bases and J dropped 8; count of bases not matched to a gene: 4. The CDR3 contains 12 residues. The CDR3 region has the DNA TGTGCCAGCACCGGGACAGGGGACGGCTACACCTTC. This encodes CASTGTGDGYTF.

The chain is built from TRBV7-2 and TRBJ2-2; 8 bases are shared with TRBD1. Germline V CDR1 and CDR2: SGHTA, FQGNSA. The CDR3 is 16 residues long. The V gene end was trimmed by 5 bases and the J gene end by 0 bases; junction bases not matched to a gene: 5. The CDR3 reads CASSLTGVANTGELFF. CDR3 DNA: TGTGCCAGCAGCCTGACAGGGGTGGCGAACACCGGGGAGCTGTTTTTT.

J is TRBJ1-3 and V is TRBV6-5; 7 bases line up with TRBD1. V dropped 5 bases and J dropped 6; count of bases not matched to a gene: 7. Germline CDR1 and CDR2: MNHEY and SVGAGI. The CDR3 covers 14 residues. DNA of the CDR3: TGTGCCAGCAGTCGCACAGGGGCTGAAAACACCATATATTTT. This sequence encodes CASSRTGAENTIYF.

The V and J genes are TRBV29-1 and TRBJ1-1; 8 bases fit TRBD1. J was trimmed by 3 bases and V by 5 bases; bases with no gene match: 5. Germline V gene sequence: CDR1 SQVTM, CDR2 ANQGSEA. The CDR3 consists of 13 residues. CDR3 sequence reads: CSVLGQGYTEAFF. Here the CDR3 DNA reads TGCAGCGTTCTCGGACAGGGTTACACTGAAGCTTTCTTT. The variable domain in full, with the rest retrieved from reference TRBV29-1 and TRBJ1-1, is SAVISQKPSRDICQRGTSLTIQCQVDSQVTMMFWYRQQPGQSLTLIATANQGSEATYESGFVIDKFPISRPNLTFSTLTVSNMSPEDSSIYLCSVLGQGYTEAFFGQGTRLTVV.

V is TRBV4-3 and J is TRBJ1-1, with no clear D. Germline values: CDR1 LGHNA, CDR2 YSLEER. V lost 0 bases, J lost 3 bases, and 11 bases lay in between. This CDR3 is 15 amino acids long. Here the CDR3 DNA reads TGCGCCAGCAGCCAAGACCTGAGGGCTGACACTGAAGCTTTCTTT. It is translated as CASSQDLRADTEAFF.

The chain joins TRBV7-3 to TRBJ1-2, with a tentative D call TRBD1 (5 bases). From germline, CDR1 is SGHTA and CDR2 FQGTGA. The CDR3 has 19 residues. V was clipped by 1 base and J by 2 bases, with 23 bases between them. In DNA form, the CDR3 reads TGTGCCAGCAGCTTAATACTAAGGGATGACAGCCTCTCGAACTATGGCTACACCTTC. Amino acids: CASSLILRDDSLSNYGYTF. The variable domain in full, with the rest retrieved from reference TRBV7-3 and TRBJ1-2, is GAGVSQTPSNKVTEKGKYVELRCDPISGHTALYWYRQSLGQGPEFLIYFQGTGAADDSGLPNDRFFAVRPEGSVSTLKIQRTERGDSAVYLCASSLILRDDSLSNYGYTFGSGTRLTVV.

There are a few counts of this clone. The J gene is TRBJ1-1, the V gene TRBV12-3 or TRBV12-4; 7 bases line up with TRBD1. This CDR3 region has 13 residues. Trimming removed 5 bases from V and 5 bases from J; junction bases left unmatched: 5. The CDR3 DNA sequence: TGTGCCAGCAGTCAGGGGGGTTTGACTGAAGCTTTCTTT. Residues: CASSQGGLTEAFF.

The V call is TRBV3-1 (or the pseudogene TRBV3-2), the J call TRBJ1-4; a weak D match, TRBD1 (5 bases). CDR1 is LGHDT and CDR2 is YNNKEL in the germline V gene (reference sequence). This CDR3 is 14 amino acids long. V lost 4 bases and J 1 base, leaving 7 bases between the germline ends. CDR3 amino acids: CASSPTGTNEKLFF. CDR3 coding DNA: TGTGCCAGCAGCCCCACAGGAACTAATGAAAAACTGTTTTTT.

This chain's CDR3 is CASSEGHFSEQYF. CDR3 bases: TGTGCCAGCAGTGAAGGGCATTTTTCTGAGCAGTACTTC. The J gene is TRBJ2-7, the V gene TRBV6-1; no firm D call. This CDR3 region has 13 residues. The germline V gene has CDR1 MNHNS and CDR2 SASEGT. The V gene lost 1 base and the J gene lost 7 bases, with 11 bases spanning the gap.

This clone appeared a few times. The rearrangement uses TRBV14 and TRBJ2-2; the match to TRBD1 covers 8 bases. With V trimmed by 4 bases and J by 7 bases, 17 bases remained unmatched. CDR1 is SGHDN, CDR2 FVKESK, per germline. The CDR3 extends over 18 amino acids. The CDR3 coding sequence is TGTGCCAGCAGCCGAAGGTCGACCGCACAGGGGGTACACGGGGAGCTGTTTTTT. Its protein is CASSRRSTAQGVHGELFF.

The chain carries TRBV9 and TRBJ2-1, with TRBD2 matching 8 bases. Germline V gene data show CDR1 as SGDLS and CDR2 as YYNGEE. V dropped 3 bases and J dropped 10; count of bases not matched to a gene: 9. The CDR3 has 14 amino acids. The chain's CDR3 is CASSDGLAVGEQFF. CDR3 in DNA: TGTGCCAGCAGCGACGGACTAGCCGTTGGGGAGCAGTTCTTC.

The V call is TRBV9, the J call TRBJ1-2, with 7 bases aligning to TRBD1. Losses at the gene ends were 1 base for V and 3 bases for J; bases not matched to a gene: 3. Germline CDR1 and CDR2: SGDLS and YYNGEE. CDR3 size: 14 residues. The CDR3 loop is CASSVLDRDYGYTF. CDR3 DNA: TGTGCCAGCAGCGTATTAGACAGGGACTATGGCTACACCTTC. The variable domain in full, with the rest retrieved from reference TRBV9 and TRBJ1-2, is DSGVTQTPKHLITATGQRVTLRCSPRSGDLSVYWYQQSLDQGLQFLIQYYNGEERAKGNILERFSAQQFPDLHSELNLSSLELGDSALYFCASSVLDRDYGYTFGSGTRLTVV.

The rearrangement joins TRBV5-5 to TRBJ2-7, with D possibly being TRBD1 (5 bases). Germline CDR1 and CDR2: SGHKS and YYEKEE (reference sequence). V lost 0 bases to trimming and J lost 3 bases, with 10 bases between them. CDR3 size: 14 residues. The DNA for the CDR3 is TGTGCCAGCAGCTTGGGACAGAGCTTCTACGAGCAGTACTTC. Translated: CASSLGQSFYEQYF.

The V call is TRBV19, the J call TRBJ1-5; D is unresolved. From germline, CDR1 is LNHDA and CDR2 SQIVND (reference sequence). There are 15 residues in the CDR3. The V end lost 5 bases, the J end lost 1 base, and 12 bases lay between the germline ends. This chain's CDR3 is CASSSRFQSNQPQHF. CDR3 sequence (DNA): TGTGCCAGTAGTTCCCGGTTTCAAAGCAATCAGCCCCAGCATTTT.

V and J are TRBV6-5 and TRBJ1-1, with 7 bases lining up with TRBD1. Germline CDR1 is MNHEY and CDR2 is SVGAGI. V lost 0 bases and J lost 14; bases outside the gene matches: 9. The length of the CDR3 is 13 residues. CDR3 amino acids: CASSYSEDRVNFF. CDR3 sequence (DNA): TGTGCCAGCAGTTACTCCGAAGACAGGGTAAACTTCTTT.

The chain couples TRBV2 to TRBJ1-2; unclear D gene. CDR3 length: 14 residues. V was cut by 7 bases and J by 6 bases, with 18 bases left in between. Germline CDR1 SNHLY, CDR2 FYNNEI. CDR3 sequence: CASTAGMGFDGYTF. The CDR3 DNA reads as TGTGCCAGCACCGCTGGCATGGGCTTCGATGGCTACACCTTC.

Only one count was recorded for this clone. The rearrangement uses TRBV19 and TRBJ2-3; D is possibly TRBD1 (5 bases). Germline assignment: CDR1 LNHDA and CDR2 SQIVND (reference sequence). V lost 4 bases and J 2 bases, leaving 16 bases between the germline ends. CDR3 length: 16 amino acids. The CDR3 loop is CASSTHRPPDTDTQYF. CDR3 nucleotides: TGTGCCAGTAGTACTCACAGGCCCCCTGACACAGATACGCAGTATTTT.

This chain's CDR3 is CASIRGHTEAFF. CDR3 nucleotide sequence: TGTGCCAGCATCAGGGGGCACACTGAAGCTTTCTTT. The V and J genes are TRBV6-5 and TRBJ1-1; 8 positions agree with TRBD1. The CDR3 extends over 12 amino acids. J gave up 3 bases and V 7 bases, and 1 base lay outside the gene matches. Germline V gene sequence: CDR1 MNHEY, CDR2 SVGAGI.

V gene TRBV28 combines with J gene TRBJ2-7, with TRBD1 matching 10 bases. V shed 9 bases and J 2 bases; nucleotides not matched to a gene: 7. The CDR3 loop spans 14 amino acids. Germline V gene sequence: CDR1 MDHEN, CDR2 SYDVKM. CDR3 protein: CASRTGTGAYEQYF. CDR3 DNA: TGTGCCAGTAGAACCGGGACAGGGGCCTACGAGCAGTACTTC.

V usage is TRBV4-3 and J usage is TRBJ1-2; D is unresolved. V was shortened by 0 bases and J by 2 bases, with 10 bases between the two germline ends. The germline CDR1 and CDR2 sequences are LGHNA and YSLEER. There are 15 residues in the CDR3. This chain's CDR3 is CASSQDSEKNYGYTF. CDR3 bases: TGCGCCAGCAGCCAAGATAGTGAGAAAAACTATGGCTACACCTTC.

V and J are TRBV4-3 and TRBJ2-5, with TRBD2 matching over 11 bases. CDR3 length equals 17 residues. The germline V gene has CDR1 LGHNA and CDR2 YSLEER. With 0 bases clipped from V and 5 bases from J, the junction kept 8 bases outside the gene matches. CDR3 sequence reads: CASSQDWLAGGGETQYF. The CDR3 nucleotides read TGCGCCAGCAGCCAAGATTGGCTAGCGGGGGGTGGGGAGACCCAGTACTTC.

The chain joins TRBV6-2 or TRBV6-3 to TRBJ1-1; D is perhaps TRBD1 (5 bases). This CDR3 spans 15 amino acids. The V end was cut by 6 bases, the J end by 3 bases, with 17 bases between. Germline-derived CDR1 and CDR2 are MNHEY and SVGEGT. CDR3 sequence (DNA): TGTGCCAGCAGCACCTGGGGGGGGACCGACACTGAAGCTTTCTTT. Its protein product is CASSTWGGTDTEAFF.

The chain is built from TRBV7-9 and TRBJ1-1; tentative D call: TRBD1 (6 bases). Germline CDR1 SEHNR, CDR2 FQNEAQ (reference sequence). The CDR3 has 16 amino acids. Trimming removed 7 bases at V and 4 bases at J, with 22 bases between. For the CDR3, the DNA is TGTGCCAGCACCCAATATGGAGCAGGGGAGGGCACTGAAGCTTTCTTT. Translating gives CASTQYGAGEGTEAFF.

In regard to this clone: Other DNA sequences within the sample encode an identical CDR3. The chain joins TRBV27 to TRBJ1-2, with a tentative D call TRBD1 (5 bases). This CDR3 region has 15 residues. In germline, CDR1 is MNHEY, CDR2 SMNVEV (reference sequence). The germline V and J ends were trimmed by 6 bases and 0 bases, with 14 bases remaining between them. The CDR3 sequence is CASSSDRGPNYGYTF. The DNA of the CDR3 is TGTGCCAGCAGCTCTGACAGAGGCCCTAACTATGGCTACACCTTC.

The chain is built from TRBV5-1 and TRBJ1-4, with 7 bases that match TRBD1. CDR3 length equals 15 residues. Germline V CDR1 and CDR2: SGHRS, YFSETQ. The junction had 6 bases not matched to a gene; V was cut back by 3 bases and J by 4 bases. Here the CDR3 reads CASSYGTANNEKLFF. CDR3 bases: TGCGCCAGCAGCTATGGGACAGCGAATAATGAAAAACTGTTTTTT.

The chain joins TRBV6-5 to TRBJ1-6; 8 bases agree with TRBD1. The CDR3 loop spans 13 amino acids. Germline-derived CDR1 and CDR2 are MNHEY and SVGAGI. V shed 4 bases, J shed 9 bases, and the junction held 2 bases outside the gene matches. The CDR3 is CASSFTGGSPLHF. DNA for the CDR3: TGTGCCAGCAGTTTCACAGGGGGTTCACCCCTCCACTTT.

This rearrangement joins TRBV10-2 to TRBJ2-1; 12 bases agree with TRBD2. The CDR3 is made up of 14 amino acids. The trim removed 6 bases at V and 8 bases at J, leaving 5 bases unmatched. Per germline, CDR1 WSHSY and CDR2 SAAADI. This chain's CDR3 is CASRTSGGFDEQFF. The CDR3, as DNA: TGCGCCAGCAGGACTAGCGGGGGTTTCGATGAGCAGTTCTTC.

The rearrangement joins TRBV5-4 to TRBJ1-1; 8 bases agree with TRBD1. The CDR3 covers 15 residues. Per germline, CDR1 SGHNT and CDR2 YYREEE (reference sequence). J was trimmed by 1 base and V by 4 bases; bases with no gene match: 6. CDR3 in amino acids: CASSPYRGRNTEAFF. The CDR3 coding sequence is TGTGCCAGCAGCCCTTACAGGGGGAGGAACACTGAAGCTTTCTTT.

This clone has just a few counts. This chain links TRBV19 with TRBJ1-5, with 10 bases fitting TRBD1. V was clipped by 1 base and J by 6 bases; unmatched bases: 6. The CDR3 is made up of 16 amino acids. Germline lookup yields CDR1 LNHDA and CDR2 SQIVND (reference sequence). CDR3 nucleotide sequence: TGTGCCAGTAGTATAGGTGGGGGACAGGGGAGTCAGCCCCAGCATTTT. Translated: CASSIGGGQGSQPQHF.

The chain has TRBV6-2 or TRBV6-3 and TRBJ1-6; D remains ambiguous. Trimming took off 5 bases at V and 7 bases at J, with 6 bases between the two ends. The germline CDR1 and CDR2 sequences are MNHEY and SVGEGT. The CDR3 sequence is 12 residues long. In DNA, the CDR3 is TGTGCCAGCAGTCCCAGGAATTCACCCCTCCACTTT. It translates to CASSPRNSPLHF.

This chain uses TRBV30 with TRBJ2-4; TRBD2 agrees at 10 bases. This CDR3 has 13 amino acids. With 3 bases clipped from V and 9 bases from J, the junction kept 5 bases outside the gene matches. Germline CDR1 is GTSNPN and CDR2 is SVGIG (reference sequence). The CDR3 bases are TGTGCCTGGAGGAGCGGGGGGGAGGGCATTCAGTACTTC. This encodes CAWRSGGEGIQYF.